Below are 19 T cell receptor beta chains sequenced from a single sample in a study of T cell clones after liver transplantation. The protocol was immunoSEQ multiplex PCR, while the TCRdb copy is restricted to in-frame clones and leaves out a portion. The sample records under 7,000 clones, about 80% being singletons. The source was CD8+ T cells from blood, collected 24 months after liver transplant. These receptors were collected from a human patient who received a liver transplant. Some T cells may be provided by the graft donor.

In this sample, this clone turned up once. The chain links TRBV27 to TRBJ1-5; D is ambiguous. This CDR3 has 13 residues. The V gene's germline CDR1 is MNHEY and CDR2 SMNVEV (reference sequence). V dropped 6 bases and J dropped 4 bases, with 10 bases sitting between them. The chain's CDR3 is CASRDGSNQPQHF. The CDR3 DNA reads as TGTGCCAGCAGGGACGGGTCGAATCAGCCCCAGCATTTT.

The CDR3 sequence is CASSYGGTEAFF. The CDR3 nucleotides are TGTGCCAGTAGTTATGGGGGCACTGAAGCTTTCTTT. This sequence joins TRBV6-1 and TRBJ1-1; perhaps TRBD1 as D (5 bases). Germline V gene data show CDR1 as MNHNS and CDR2 as SASEGT. Trimming left V 9 bases short and J 4 bases short, with 12 bases between. This CDR3 spans 12 amino acids.

Only a few counts were recorded for this clone. The chain couples TRBV14 to TRBJ2-3; D unresolved. The ends were cut back, 0 bases at V and 0 bases at J, with 10 bases in the middle. There are 16 residues in the CDR3. Germline V CDR1 and CDR2: SGHDN, FVKESK. CDR3 nucleotides: TGTGCCAGCAGCCAAGAGGGGTTTTCTAGCACAGATACGCAGTATTTT. Its protein is CASSQEGFSSTDTQYF.

This clone was detected a few times. The chain's CDR3 is CASSRGGETQPQHF. CDR3 nucleotides: TGTGCCAGCAGCCGAGGGGGCGAGACACAGCCCCAGCATTTT. The rearrangement links TRBV27 to TRBJ1-5; 7 nucleotides match TRBD1. This CDR3 comprises 14 residues. V lost 6 bases, J lost 7 bases, and 9 bases stayed unmatched. The V gene's germline CDR1 is MNHEY and CDR2 SMNVEV (reference sequence).

Within the sample, this clone is medium-sized. This chain connects TRBV2 to TRBJ2-7; possible D gene TRBD1, 6 bases. CDR3 size: 13 residues. V dropped 11 bases and J dropped 4 bases, with 18 bases sitting between them. Germline assignment: CDR1 SNHLY and CDR2 FYNNEI. The CDR3 spells CAGTSPDRYEQYF. The CDR3 DNA sequence: TGTGCCGGGACAAGCCCAGATCGGTACGAGCAGTACTTC.

The chain carries TRBV4-3 and TRBJ2-7; possibly TRBD1 for D (5 bases). The V and J ends lost 0 bases and 3 bases respectively, with 9 bases between them. The germline V gene has CDR1 LGHNA and CDR2 YSLEER. The CDR3 consists of 14 residues. In nucleotides, the CDR3 is TGCGCCAGCAGCCAAGAGCAGGGTTTCTACGAGCAGTACTTC. Translation: CASSQEQGFYEQYF.

The CDR3 loop reads CASSLSGRVEEQFF. In DNA, the CDR3 is TGTGCCAGCAGCCTGAGCGGGAGGGTAGAAGAGCAGTTCTTC. This chain joins TRBV7-3 and TRBJ2-1; 10 nucleotides match TRBD2. This CDR3 spans 14 amino acids. Germline CDR1 SGHTA, CDR2 FQGTGA. V lost 5 bases to trimming and J lost 10 bases; unmatched junction nucleotides: 8.

This clone was counted once. The rearrangement uses TRBV7-9 and TRBJ2-6; D not resolved. Deletions cut 5 bases from V and 2 bases from J, with 10 bases between. CDR1 SEHNR and CDR2 FQNEAQ come from the germline V gene (reference sequence). CDR3 size: 15 residues. The CDR3 sequence: CASSPTTTGANVLTF. CDR3 coding DNA: TGTGCCAGCAGCCCTACAACAACTGGGGCCAACGTCCTGACTTTC.

V is TRBV6-1 and J is TRBJ1-1; TRBD1 might be the D (5 bases). Trimming shortened V by 3 bases and J by 0 bases, and 20 bases separated the two germline ends. The CDR3 sequence is 18 residues long. CDR1 is MNHNS, CDR2 SASEGT, per germline. The CDR3 loop reads CASSDPPPQQVLNTEAFF. The CDR3 DNA is TGTGCCAGCAGTGATCCCCCCCCACAACAGGTTTTGAACACTGAAGCTTTCTTT.

The chain combines TRBV14 with TRBJ1-1; possible D gene TRBD1, 5 bases. The CDR3 runs to 15 residues. Germline V gene data show CDR1 as SGHDN and CDR2 as FVKESK. V lost 1 base to trimming and J lost 5 bases, with 14 bases between them. Here the CDR3 DNA reads TGTGCCAGCAGCCAAGTTGGAGGGACGGCAACTGAAGCTTTCTTT. Protein product: CASSQVGGTATEAFF.

This clone was observed a single time. The chain employs TRBV19 and TRBJ2-1; D uncertain. This CDR3 has 16 residues. CDR1 LNHDA and CDR2 SQIVND come from the germline V gene (reference sequence). V lost 3 bases and J 5 bases, leaving 17 bases between the germline ends. CDR3 amino acids: CASSISNYGPDNEQFF. The CDR3 DNA reads TGTGCCAGTAGTATCTCCAACTATGGACCGGACAATGAGCAGTTCTTC.

This rearrangement joins TRBV9 to TRBJ2-7; 7 nucleotides align to TRBD1. The CDR3 has 13 amino acids. Germline CDR1 and CDR2: SGDLS and YYNGEE. With 0 bases clipped from V and 5 bases from J, the junction kept 2 bases outside the gene matches. The CDR3, as DNA: TGTGCCAGCAGCGTAGGAGGGGGCGACGAGCAGTACTTC. Encoded protein: CASSVGGGDEQYF.

The chain has TRBV5-4 and TRBJ1-1; weak D call: TRBD1 (6 bases). Germline CDR1 SGHNT, CDR2 YYREEE (reference sequence). The CDR3 has 14 amino acids. V lost 3 bases and J lost 4, with 13 bases in between. The CDR3 loop is CASSSMGGGTEAFF. CDR3 sequence (DNA): TGTGCCAGCAGCTCAATGGGGGGCGGCACTGAAGCTTTCTTT.

This chain uses TRBV27 with TRBJ2-6; D ambiguous. V was clipped by 7 bases and J by 4 bases, with 14 bases between them. CDR1 and CDR2 (germline): MNHEY, SMNVEV (reference sequence). The CDR3 runs to 15 residues. This CDR3 reads CASTSYSEGANVLTF. CDR3 bases: TGTGCCAGCACCTCGTACAGCGAAGGGGCCAACGTCCTGACTTTC.

V is TRBV5-8 and J is TRBJ1-5; D ambiguous. Germline lookup yields CDR1 SGHTS and CDR2 YDEGEE. V was pared by 4 bases and J by 5 bases, with 7 bases between. The CDR3 runs 12 residues. CDR3 DNA: TGTGCCAGCAGCGTTTGGGATCAGCCCCAGCATTTT. It translates to CASSVWDQPQHF.

This rearrangement joins TRBV2 to TRBJ1-5; no reliable D call. CDR3 length: 12 residues. The V end was cut by 8 bases, the J end by 5 bases, with 10 bases between. Germline lookup yields CDR1 SNHLY and CDR2 FYNNEI. CDR3 in DNA: TGTGCCAGCGAAGATGGATATCAGCCCCAGCATTTT. This codes for CASEDGYQPQHF.

The chain links TRBV28 to TRBJ1-3; D uncertain. Trimming shortened V by 0 bases and J by 3 bases, and 3 bases separated the two germline ends. The CDR3 contains 13 residues. Per germline, CDR1 MDHEN and CDR2 SYDVKM. The CDR3 DNA follows: TGTGCCAGCAGTTTATGGGGTGGAAACACCATATATTTT. As protein: CASSLWGGNTIYF.

The chain joins TRBV2 to TRBJ2-1; 8 nucleotides line up with TRBD1. CDR1 and CDR2 from the germline V gene are SNHLY and FYNNEI. This CDR3 region has 21 residues. V trimming: 9 bases; J trimming: 3 bases; junction bases outside the gene matches: 28. The CDR3 here is CARKGTAGQEPTGLLYNEQFF. DNA for the CDR3: TGTGCCAGAAAAGGGACGGCGGGACAGGAGCCGACAGGACTCCTCTACAATGAGCAGTTCTTC.

The genes are TRBV27 and TRBJ2-3; D may be TRBD1 (6 bases). V was clipped by 7 bases and J by 2 bases, with 25 bases between them. Germline V lookup: CDR1 MNHEY, CDR2 SMNVEV (reference sequence). CDR3 length: 18 residues. CDR3 amino acids: CASIPMPLGGFVTDTQYF. The CDR3 DNA reads TGTGCCAGCATCCCCATGCCATTAGGGGGTTTTGTCACAGATACGCAGTATTTT.